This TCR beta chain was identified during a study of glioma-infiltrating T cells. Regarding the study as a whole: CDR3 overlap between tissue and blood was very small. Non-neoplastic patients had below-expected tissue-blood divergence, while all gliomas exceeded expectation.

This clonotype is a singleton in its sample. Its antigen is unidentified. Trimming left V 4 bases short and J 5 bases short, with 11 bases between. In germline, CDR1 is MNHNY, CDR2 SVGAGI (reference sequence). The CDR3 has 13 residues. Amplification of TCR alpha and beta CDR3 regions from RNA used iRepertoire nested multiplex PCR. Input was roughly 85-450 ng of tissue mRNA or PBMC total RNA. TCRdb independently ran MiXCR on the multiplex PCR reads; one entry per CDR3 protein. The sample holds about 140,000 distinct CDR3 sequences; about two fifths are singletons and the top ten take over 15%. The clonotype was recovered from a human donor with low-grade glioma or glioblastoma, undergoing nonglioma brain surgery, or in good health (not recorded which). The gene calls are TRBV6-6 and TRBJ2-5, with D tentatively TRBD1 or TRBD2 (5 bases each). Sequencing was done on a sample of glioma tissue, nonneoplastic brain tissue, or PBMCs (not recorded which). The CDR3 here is CASSFGTRETQYF. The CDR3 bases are TGTGCCAGCAGTTTCGGGACGAGGGAGACCCAGTACTTC.